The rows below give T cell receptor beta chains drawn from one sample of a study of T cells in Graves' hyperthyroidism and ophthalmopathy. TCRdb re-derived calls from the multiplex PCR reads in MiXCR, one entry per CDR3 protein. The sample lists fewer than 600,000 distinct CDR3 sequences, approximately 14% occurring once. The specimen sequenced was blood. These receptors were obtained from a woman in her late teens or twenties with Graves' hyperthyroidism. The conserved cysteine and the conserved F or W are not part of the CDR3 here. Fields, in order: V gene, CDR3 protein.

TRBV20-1 SAQWVVLPDTEAF
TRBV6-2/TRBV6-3 ASLSTLVNTEAF
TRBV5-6 ASCPGTLRGEQY
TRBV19 ASSIKFGRPYNEQF
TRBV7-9 ASRNEGRQTHSYNEQF
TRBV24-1 ATSASGTGGNYEQY
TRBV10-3 ATQGGEAGNTIY
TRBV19 ASSIVPGSSSGNIQY
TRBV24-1 ATSDRHTEAF
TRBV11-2 ASSQTGYPGNTIY
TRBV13 ASTRRDNDEQF
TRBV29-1 SVEWVGSSYNEQF
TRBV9 ASSNLEAGGVTDTQY
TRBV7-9 ASSLVLQGRQGYNEQF
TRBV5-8 ASRKPRTGDPSRDEKLF
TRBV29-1 SDLLAQETQY
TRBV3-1 ASSQGTSGRDEQF
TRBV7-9 ASSLAGTDEQF